In this sample, the clone carrying this TCR beta chain turned up a few times. The antigen is not known. Tregs were sorted as CD4+CD25+CD127-/low cells. General observations from the study: Tumor Tregs overlapped most with tumor, then blood, naive CD4+ cells. Tumor memory CD4+ T cell TCR gene usage was found to cluster with blood and lymph node memory CD4+ cells and with lymph node naive CD4+ cells. Whole repertoires were not studied in the larger cohort, only one V-J beta rearrangement.

After constant-region reverse-primer amplification, full-length variable regions underwent semi-nested PCR with Nested Universal Primer A. TCRdb itself ran the 5' RACE reads through MiXCR, one entry per CDR3 protein. Of 12,000 or so distinct CDR3 sequences detected, roughly half appear once; the ten largest clones hold more than 10%. Germline-derived CDR1 and CDR2 are MDHEN and SYDVKM. The germline V and J ends were trimmed by 4 bases and 4 bases, with 4 bases remaining between them. The CDR3 covers 11 residues. V usage is TRBV28 and J usage is TRBJ1-2; D unresolved. The receptor was derived from a female donor with breast cancer. Sequencing was carried out using tumor-infiltrating Tregs sorted from the breast tumor. The CDR3 loop is CASSSGYGYTF. In DNA, the CDR3 is TGTGCCAGCAGTTCAGGCTATGGCTACACCTTC.